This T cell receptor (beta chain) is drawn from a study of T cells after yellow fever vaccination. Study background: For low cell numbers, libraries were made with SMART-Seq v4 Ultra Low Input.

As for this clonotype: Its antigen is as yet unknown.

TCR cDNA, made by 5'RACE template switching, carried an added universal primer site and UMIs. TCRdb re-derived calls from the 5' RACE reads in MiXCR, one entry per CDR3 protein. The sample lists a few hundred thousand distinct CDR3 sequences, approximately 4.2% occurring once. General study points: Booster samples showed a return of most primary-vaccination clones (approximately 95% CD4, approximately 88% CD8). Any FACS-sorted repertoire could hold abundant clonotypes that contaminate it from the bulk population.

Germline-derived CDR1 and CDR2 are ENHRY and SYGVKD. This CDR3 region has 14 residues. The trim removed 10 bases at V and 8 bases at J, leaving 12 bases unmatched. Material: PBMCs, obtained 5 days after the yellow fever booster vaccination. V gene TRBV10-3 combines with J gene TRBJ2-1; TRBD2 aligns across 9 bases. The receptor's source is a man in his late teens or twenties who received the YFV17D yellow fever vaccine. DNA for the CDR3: TGTGCCACAAGAACGAGCGGGGGGTTGTATGAGCAGTTCTTC. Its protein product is CATRTSGGLYEQFF.